The present T cell receptor (beta chain) was sequenced within a study of CD8 T cells in ankylosing spondylitis. TCRdb re-analysed the 5' RACE reads in MiXCR, keeping a single row per CDR3 protein. Among approximately 150,000 distinct CDR3 sequences listed, roughly 10% were seen once. Germline V gene lookup returns CDR1 SGDLS and CDR2 YYNGEE. CDR3 length: 13 residues. V was cut by 4 bases and J by 2 bases, with 8 bases left in between. The gene calls are TRBV9 and TRBJ2-3; D unclear. Sequencing input: blood, either unsorted or a sorted T cell fraction (not recorded which). The receptor was derived from a female donor with ankylosing spondylitis or in good health (not recorded which). CDR3 DNA: TGTGCCAGCAGCCTAGAGTTCACAGATACGCAGTATTTT. The encoded protein is CASSLEFTDTQYF. The full variable domain, rest sourced from reference TRBV9 and TRBJ2-3, is DSGVTQTPKHLITATGQRVTLRCSPRSGDLSVYWYQQSLDQGLQFLIQYYNGEERAKGNILERFSAQQFPDLHSELNLSSLELGDSALYFCASSLEFTDTQYFGPGTRLTVL.